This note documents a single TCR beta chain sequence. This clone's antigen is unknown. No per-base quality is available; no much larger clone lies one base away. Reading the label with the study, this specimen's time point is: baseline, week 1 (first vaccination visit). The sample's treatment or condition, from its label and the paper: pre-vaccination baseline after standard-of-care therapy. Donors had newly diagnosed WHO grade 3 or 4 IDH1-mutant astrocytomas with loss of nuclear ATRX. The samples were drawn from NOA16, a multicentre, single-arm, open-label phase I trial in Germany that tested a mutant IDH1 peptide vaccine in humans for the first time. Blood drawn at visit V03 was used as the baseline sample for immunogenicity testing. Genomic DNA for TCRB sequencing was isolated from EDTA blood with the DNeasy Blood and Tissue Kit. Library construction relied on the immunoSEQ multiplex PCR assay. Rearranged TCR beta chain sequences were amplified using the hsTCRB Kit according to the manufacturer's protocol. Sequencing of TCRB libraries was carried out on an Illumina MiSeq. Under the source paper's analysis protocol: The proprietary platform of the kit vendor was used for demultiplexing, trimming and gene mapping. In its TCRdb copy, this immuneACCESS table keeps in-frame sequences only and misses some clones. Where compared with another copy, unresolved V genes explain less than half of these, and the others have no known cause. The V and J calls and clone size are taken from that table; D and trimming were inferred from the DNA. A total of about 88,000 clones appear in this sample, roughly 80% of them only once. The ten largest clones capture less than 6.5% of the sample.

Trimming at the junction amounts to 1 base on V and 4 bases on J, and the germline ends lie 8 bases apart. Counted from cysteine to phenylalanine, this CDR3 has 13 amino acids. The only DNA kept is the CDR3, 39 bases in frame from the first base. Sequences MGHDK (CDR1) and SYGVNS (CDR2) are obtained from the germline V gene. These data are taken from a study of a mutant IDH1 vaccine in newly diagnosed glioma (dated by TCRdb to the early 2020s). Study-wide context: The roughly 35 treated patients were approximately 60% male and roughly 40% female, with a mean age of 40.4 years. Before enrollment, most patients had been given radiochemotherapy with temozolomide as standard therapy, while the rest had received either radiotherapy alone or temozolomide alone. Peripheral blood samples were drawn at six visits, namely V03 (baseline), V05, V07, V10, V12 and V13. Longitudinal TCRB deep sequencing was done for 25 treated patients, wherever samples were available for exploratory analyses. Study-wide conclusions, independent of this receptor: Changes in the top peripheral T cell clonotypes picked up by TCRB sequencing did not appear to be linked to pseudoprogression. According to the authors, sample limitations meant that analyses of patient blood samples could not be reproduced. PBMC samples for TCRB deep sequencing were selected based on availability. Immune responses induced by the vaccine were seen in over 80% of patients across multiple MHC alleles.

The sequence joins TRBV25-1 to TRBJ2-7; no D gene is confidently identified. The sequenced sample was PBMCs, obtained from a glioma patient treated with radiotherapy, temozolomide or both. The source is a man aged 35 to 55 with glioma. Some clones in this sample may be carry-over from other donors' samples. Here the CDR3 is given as CASSEFPRYEQYF. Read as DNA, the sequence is TGTGCCAGCAGTGAATTCCCGAGGTACGAGCAGTACTTC.